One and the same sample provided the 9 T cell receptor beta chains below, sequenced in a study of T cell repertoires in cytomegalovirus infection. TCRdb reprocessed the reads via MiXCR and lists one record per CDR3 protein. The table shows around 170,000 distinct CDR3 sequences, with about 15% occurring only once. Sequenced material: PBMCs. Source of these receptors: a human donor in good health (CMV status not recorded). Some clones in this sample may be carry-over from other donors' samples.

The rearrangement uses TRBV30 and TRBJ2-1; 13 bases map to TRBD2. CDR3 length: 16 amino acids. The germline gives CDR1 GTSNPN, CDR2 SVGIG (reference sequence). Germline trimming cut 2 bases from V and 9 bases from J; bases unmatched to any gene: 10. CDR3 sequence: CAWSRGGTSGIPEQFF. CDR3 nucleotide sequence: TGTGCCTGGAGTAGAGGAGGGACTAGCGGGATTCCTGAGCAGTTCTTC.

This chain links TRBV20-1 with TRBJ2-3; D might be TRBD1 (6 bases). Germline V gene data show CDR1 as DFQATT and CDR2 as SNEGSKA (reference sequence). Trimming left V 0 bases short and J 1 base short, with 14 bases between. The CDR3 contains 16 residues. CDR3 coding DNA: TGCAGTGCTAGAGATCCCCGGGACAAACGCACAGATACGCAGTATTTT. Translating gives CSARDPRDKRTDTQYF.

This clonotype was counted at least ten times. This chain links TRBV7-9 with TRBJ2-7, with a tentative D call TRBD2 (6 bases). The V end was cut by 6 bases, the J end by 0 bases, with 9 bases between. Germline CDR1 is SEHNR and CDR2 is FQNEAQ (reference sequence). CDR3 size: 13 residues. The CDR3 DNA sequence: TGTGCCAGCAGTCGTAGCGGCTCCTACGAGCAGTACTTC. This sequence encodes CASSRSGSYEQYF.

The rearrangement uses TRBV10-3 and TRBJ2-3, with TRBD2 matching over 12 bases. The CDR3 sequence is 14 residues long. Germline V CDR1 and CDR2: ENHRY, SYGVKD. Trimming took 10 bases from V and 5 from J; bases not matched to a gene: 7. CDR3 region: CASRLAGEVDTQYF. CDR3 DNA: TGTGCCAGCAGACTAGCGGGAGAGGTAGATACGCAGTATTTT.

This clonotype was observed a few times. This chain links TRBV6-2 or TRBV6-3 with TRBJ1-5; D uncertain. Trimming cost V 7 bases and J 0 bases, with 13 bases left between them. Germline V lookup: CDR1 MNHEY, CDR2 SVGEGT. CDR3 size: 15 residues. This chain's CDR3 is CASMKGGDSNQPQHF. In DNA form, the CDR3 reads TGTGCCAGCATGAAGGGCGGTGATAGCAATCAGCCCCAGCATTTT.

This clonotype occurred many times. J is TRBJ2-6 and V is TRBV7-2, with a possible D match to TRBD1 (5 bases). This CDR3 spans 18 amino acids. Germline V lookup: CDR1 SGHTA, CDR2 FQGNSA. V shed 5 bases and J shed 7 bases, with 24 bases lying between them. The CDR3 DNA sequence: TGTGCCAGCAGCCTCCTCCGGACAAGCCCTTTCCAAGCCAACGTCCTGACTTTC. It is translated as CASSLLRTSPFQANVLTF.

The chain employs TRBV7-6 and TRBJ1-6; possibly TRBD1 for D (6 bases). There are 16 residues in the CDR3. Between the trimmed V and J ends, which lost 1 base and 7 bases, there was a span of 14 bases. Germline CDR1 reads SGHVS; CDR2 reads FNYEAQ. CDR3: CASSLGSRDTNSPLHF. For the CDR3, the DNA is TGTGCCAGCAGCTTAGGGTCCCGGGACACCAATTCACCCCTCCACTTT.

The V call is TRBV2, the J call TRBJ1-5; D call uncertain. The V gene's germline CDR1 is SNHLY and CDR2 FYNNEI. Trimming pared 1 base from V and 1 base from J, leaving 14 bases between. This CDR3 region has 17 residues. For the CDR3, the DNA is TGTGCCAGCAGTGAAGGTGGTAAGGGAAGAAGCAATCAGCCCCAGCATTTT. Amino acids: CASSEGGKGRSNQPQHF.

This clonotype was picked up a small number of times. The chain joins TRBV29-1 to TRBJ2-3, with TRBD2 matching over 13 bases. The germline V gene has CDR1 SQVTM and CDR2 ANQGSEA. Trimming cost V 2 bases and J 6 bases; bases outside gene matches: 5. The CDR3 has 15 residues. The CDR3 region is CSVEPRTSGSDTQYF. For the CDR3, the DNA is TGCAGCGTTGAACCTCGGACTAGCGGGAGTGATACGCAGTATTTT.